This note documents a single TCR beta chain sequence. The antigen remains undetermined. Germline assignment: CDR1 SNHLY and CDR2 FYNNEI. The V end was cut by 7 bases, the J end by 8 bases, with 20 bases between. The CDR3 totals 15 residues. The sample belongs to a study of T cell responses to AZD1222 COVID-19 vaccine. Study results and caveats: Females outnumbered males among donors, who were mostly white British; clonal diversity was possibly underestimated.

Clones were read by immunoSEQ multiplex PCR, and TCRdb kept only the in-frame ones, dropping some. The sample has approximately 190,000 clones, approximately 92% seen once. The origin of this receptor is an adult in good health. The source was peripheral blood, collected on day 0 of AZD1222 vaccination. The genes are TRBV2 and TRBJ2-2; D perhaps matches TRBD2 (7 bases). DNA for the CDR3: TGTGCCAGCAATCCGCCGGGGGGCTTAGCGGGGGAGCTGTTTTTT. It translates to CASNPPGGLAGELFF.